This T cell receptor (beta chain) was profiled in a study of blood T cell repertoires in COVID-19 (TCRdb year 2020). Context from the whole study: Samples covering the acute and convalescent phases of COVID-19 were provided by collaborators in the United States, Italy and Spain. Samples were obtained from the ongoing ImmuneRACE study (first 160 participants) and from 1,254 subjects provided by 6 global collaborators. Where HLA class I and class II types were available, the types were taken from metadata supplied by the sample provider, not from assay-based typing. The material from the prospective study consisted of cDNA or gDNA derived from T cells, B-cell-depleted T cells, or PBMCs. A freely available public database, intended as a resource for researchers studying the immune response to SARS-CoV-2, is where the repertoires were released. Subjects who had been exposed to COVID-19, were actively infected with it, or had recovered from it provided the deeply sampled blood TCRbeta repertoires that made up the dataset. A de-identified subject ID, COVID-19 status, age in years and sex were almost always included in the sample metadata. Summary of the overall study and its limitations: The quantity of clinical and demographic metadata differed by source and by participant and was supplied without curation.

One collaborating source in Seattle enrolled patients while the patients were actively infected and followed the patients over time throughout the course of disease. The collaborating institutions used their own protocols to collect whole blood in K2EDTA tubes. For TCRbeta analysis, collaborator samples were shipped as frozen whole blood, as isolated PBMCs, or as DNA extracted from either sample type. Points on this clone: The antigen it recognizes is unknown. Base-call qualities are not available, and no considerably larger clone is one nucleotide away.

The junction carries 14 bases between V and J, which are trimmed by 1 base and 3 bases respectively. CDR1 SGHDT and CDR2 YYEEEE were looked up in the germline V gene. The CDR3 holds 16 amino acids from the cysteine to the phenylalanine. The retained sequence is limited to the CDR3, 48 bases, with the frame set at the first base. TCRbeta CDR3 regions were amplified from genomic DNA by means of the immunoSEQ Assay, a bias-controlled multiplex PCR. The study's own analysis went as follows. Within the assay, amplification of reference gene primers was used to estimate how many nucleated cells each sample contained. To quantify the absolute abundance of each unique TCRbeta CDR3 rearrangement, sequence reads were collapsed and filtered. For each sample, productive Simpson clonality was calculated by taking the square root of Simpson's diversity index across productive rearrangements. This immuneACCESS table, as held by TCRdb, lists in-frame sequences with V and J called but not all clones. Of the missing ones, under half trace to an unresolved V gene in checked studies; the others have no known cause. The DNA gave D and trimming, while V, J and clone size come from that table. This sample lists 150,000 to 200,000 clones; roughly 80% were detected once. Jointly, the top ten make up roughly 12% of the sample.

The sample taken for sequencing was peripheral blood. The sequence was obtained from an elderly woman with COVID-19, enrolled during active disease. The sequence joins TRBV5-6 to TRBJ2-1; the D gene identity is not certain. The CDR3 region reads CASSLSPGALYNEQFF. The sequenced DNA is TGTGCCAGCAGCTTGTCTCCCGGAGCCCTCTACAATGAGCAGTTCTTC.